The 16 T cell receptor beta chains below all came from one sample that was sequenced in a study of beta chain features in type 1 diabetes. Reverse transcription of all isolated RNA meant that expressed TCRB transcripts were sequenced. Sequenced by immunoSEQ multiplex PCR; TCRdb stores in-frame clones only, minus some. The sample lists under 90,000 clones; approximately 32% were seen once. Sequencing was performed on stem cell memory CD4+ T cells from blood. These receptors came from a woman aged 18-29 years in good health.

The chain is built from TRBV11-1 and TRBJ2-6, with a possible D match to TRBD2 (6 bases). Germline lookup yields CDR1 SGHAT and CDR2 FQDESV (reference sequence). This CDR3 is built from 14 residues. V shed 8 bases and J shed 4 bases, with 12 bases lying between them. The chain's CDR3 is CASDGGSGANVLTF. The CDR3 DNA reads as TGTGCCAGCGATGGGGGGAGCGGGGCCAACGTCCTGACTTTC. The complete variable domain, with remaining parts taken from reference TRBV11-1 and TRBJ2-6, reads EAEVAQSPRYKITEKSQAVAFWCDPISGHATLYWYRQILGQGPELLVQFQDESVVDDSQLPKDRFSAERLKGVDSTLKIQPAELGDSAMYLCASDGGSGANVLTFGAGSRLTVL.

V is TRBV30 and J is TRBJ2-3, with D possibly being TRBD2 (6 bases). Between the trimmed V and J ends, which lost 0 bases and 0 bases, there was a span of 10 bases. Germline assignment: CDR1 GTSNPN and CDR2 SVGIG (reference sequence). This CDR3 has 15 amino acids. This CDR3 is CAWSVSSGSTDTQYF. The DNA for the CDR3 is TGTGCCTGGAGTGTATCGAGCGGGAGCACAGATACGCAGTATTTT.

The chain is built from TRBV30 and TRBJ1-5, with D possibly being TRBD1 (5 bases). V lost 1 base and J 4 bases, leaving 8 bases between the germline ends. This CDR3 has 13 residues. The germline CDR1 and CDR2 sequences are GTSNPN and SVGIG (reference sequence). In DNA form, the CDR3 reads TGTGCCTGGAGTGCCGACAGTAATCAGCCCCAGCATTTT. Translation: CAWSADSNQPQHF.

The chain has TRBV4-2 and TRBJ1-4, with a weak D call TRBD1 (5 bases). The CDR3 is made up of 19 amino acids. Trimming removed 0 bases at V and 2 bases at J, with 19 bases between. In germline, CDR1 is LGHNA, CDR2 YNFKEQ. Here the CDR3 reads CASSQDLGRRGRTNEKLFF. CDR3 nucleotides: TGTGCCAGCAGCCAAGATTTGGGCAGGCGGGGGAGGACTAATGAAAAACTGTTTTTT.

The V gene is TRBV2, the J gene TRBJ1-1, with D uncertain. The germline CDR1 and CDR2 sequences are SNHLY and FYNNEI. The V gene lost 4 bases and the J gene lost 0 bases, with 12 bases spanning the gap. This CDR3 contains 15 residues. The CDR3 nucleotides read TGTGCCAGCAGTGGTTCGTTACAGATGAACACTGAAGCTTTCTTT. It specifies CASSGSLQMNTEAFF.

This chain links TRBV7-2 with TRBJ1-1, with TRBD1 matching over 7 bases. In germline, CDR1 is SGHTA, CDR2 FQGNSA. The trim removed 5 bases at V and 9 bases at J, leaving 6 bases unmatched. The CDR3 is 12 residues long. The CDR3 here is CASSLDRAQAFF. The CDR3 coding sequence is TGTGCCAGCAGCCTTGACAGGGCTCAAGCTTTCTTT.

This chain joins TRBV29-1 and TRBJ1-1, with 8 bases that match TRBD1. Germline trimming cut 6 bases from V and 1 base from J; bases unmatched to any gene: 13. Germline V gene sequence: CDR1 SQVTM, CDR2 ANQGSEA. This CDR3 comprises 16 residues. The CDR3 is CSVDRGRGSWNTEAFF. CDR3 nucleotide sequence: TGCAGCGTCGACAGGGGTCGGGGATCATGGAACACTGAAGCTTTCTTT.

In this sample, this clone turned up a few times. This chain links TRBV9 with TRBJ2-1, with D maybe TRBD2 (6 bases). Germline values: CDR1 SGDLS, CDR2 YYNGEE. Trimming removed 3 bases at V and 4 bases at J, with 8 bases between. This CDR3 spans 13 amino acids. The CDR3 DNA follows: TGTGCCAGCAGCGAGCTAGCGTACAATGAGCAGTTCTTC. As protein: CASSELAYNEQFF.

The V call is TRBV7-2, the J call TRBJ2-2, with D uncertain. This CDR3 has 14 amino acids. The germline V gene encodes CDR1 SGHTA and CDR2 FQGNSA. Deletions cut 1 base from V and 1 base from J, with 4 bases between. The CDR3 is CASSLVWNTGELFF. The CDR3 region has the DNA TGTGCCAGCAGCTTAGTATGGAACACCGGGGAGCTGTTTTTT.

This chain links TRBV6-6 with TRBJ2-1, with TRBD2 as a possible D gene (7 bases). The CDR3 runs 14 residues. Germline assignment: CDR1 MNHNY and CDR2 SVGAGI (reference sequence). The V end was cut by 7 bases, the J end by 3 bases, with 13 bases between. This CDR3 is CASMNGGRYNEQFF. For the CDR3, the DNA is TGTGCCAGCATGAACGGGGGGCGCTACAATGAGCAGTTCTTC.

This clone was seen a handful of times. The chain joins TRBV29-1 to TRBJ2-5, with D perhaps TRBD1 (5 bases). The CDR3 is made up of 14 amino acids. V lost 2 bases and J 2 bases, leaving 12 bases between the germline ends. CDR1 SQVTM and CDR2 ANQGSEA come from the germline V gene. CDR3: CSVELGNRQETQYF. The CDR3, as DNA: TGCAGCGTTGAATTAGGGAACAGGCAAGAGACCCAGTACTTC.

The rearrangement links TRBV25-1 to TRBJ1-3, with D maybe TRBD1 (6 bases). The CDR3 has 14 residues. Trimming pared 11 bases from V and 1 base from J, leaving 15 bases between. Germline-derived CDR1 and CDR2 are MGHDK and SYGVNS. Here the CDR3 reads CASQGPVSGNTIYF. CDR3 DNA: TGTGCCTCACAGGGACCGGTGTCTGGAAACACCATATATTTT.

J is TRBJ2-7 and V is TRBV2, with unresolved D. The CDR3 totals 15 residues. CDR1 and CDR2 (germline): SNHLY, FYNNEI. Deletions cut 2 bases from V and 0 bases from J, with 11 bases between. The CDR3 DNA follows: TGTGCCAGCAGTGAACGACACATAAGCTCCTACGAGCAGTACTTC. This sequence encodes CASSERHISSYEQYF.

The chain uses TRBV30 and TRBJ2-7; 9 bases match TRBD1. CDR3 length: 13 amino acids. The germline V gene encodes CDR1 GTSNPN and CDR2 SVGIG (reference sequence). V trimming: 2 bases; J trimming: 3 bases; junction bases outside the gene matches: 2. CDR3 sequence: CAWSRQGVYEQYF. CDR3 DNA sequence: TGTGCCTGGAGTAGACAGGGGGTCTACGAGCAGTACTTC.

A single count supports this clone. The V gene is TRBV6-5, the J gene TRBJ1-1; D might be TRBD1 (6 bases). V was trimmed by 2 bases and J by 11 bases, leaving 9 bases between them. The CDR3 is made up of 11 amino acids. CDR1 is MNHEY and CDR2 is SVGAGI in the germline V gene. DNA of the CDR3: TGTGCCAGCAGTTACGGGGGCACGGCTTTCTTT. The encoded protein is CASSYGGTAFF.

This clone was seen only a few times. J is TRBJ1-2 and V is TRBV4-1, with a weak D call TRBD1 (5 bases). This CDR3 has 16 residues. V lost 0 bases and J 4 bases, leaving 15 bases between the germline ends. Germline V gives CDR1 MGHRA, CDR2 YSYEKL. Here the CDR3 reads CASSQDRSGFSYGYTF. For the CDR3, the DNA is TGCGCCAGCAGCCAAGATCGATCAGGGTTCTCCTATGGCTACACCTTC.